The 3 T cell receptor beta chains presented below share a single source sample, sequenced in a study of T cell responses to AZD1222 COVID-19 vaccine. The assay was immunoSEQ multiplex PCR, and TCRdb's table has in-frame clones only and misses some. The table records 140,000 or so clones, around 90% of them present only once. The sequencing here drew on peripheral blood, taken 28 days after the second dose of the MenACWY control vaccine. The source of these receptors is an adult who received the MenACWY meningococcal vaccine as a control.

The chain is built from TRBV28 and TRBJ2-1; 10 bases are shared with TRBD1. This CDR3 comprises 15 residues. V lost 6 bases to trimming and J lost 9 bases; unmatched junction nucleotides: 11. Per the germline V gene, CDR1 is MDHEN and CDR2 is SYDVKM. The CDR3, as DNA: TGTGCCAGCAGGGATCCGGGACAGGGGACGGGTGAGCAGTTCTTC. Translating gives CASRDPGQGTGEQFF.

The chain recombines TRBV5-5 with TRBJ1-2; 8 nucleotides match TRBD1. CDR3 size: 16 residues. Germline V gene data show CDR1 as SGHKS and CDR2 as YYEKEE (reference sequence). The V gene end was trimmed by 0 bases and the J gene end by 3 bases; junction bases not matched to a gene: 7. CDR3 sequence: CASSLVAGGLDYGYTF. The CDR3 coding sequence is TGTGCCAGCAGCTTGGTGGCAGGGGGCTTGGACTATGGCTACACCTTC.

The CDR3 bases are TGTGCCAGCAGTGGAGTGGGCGGCGGCGGCTACACCTTC. This encodes CASSGVGGGGYTF. The chain links TRBV2 to TRBJ1-2; D is undetermined. Trimming removed 4 bases at V and 8 bases at J, with 14 bases between. The CDR3 spans 13 residues. Germline CDR1 is SNHLY and CDR2 is FYNNEI.